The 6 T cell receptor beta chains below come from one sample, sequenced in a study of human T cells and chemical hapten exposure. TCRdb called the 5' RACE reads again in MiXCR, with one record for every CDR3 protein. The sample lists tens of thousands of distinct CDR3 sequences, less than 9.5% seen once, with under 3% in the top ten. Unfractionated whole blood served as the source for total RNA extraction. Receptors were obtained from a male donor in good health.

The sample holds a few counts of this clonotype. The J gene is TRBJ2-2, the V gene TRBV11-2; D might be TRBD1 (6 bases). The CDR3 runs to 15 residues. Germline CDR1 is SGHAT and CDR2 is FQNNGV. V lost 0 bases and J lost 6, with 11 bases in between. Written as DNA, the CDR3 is TGTGCCAGCAGCTTAGAGCAGGGGTCGGCCGGGGAGCTGTTTTTT. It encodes CASSLEQGSAGELFF.

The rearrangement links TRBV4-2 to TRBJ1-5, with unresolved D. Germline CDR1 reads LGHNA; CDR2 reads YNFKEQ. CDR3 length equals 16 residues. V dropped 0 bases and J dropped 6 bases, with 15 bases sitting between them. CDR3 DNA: TGTGCCAGCAGCCAAGATCGGAGTGAATTGGGTCAGCCCCAGCATTTT. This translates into CASSQDRSELGQPQHF.

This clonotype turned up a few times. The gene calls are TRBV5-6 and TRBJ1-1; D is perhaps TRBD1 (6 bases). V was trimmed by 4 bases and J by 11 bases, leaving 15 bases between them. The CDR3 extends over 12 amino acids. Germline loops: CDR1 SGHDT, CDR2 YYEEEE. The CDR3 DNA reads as TGTGCCAGCAGCCCGGGGGGGGCCGGGGCTTTCTTT. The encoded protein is CASSPGGAGAFF.

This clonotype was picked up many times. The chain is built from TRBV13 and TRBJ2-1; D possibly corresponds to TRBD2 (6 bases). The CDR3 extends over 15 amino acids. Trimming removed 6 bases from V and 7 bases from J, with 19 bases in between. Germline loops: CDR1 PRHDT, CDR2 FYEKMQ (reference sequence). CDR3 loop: CASSAFSGGLNEQFF. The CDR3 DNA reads TGTGCCAGCAGTGCCTTTAGCGGCGGACTTAATGAGCAGTTCTTC.

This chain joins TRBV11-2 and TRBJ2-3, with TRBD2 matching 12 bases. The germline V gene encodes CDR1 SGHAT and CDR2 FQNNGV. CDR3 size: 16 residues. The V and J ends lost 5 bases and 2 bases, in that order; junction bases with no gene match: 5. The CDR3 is CASSTRLAGATDTQYF. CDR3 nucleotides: TGTGCCAGCAGCACTCGACTAGCGGGAGCCACAGATACGCAGTATTTT.

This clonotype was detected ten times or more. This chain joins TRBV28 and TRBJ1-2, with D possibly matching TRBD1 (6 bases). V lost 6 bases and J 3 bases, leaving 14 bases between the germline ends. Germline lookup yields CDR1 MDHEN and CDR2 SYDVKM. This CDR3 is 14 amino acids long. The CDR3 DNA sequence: TGTGCCAGCAGCGACATAACAGGGTACTATGGCTACACCTTC. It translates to CASSDITGYYGYTF.